This T cell receptor beta chain emerged from a study of shared clonotypes between healthy human individuals. Study outcomes and limitations: Naive CD4 clonotypes overlapped across several donors at approximately 5%.

Trimming cost V 5 bases and J 4 bases; bases outside gene matches: 10. Germline CDR1 reads MRHNA; CDR2 reads SNTAGT. There are 15 residues in the CDR3. For this clone: No antigen is known for it.

All donors qualified as healthy HIV-negative adults and had experienced no recent acute infections or vaccinations. Deep was the level at which the assay was run. The method was immunoSEQ multiplex PCR; TCRdb's version includes in-frame clones alone and lacks a portion of them. The sample includes 190,000 or so clones, 60% to 75% seen only once; the top ten take around 9.3%. This clonotype was sampled from a man in his thirties or forties in good health. J is TRBJ1-2 and V is TRBV6-4, with 7 bases lining up with TRBD1. Input material: memory CD4+ T cells sorted from blood. The sample's subset: CD45RA-negative fraction. For the CDR3, the DNA is TGTGCCAGCAGTCCCGAGACAGGGACCCCCTATGGCTACACCTTC. Amino acid sequence: CASSPETGTPYGYTF.